Detailed here is one T cell receptor beta chain. This sample was included in a study of blood T cell repertoires in COVID-19. On the study more broadly: Spain, Italy and the United States supplied samples that represented acute and convalescent COVID-19. T cells, B-cell-depleted T cells, or PBMCs provided the cDNA or gDNA that served as material.

As originally analysed: How many nucleated cells were present was estimated from reference gene primer amplification. Method: immunoSEQ multiplex PCR; TCRdb's copy keeps in-frame clones and lacks some. V and J calls and clone size are those listed in that table; D and trimming were worked out from the DNA. The repertoire has some 97,000 clones, about 80% of them found once; the top ten carry over 30%. The germline V and J ends were trimmed by 2 bases and 10 bases, with 12 bases remaining between them. Germline assignment: CDR1 LGHDT and CDR2 YNNKEL (reference sequence). CDR3 length: 14 amino acids. This sequence was found in a man aged 65 to 79 with active or convalescent COVID-19. The chain combines TRBV3-1 (or the pseudogene TRBV3-2) with TRBJ1-6; TRBD1 is a possible D gene (5 bases). Sequencing was done on a sample of peripheral blood. This CDR3 reads CASSQSAGKSPLHF. The CDR3 DNA reads as TGTGCCAGCAGCCAATCGGCAGGGAAGTCACCCCTCCACTTT.